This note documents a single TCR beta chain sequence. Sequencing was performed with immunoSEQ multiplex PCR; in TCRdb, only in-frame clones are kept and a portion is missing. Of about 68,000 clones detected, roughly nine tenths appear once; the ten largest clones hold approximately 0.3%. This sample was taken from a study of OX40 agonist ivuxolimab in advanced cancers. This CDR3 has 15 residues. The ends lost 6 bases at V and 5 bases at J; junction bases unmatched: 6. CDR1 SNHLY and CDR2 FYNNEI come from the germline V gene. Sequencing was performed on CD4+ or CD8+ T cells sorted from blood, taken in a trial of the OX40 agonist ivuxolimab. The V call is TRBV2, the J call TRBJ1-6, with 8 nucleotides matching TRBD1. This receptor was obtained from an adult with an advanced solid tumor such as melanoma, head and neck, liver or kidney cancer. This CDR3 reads CASSNPTGDNSPLHF. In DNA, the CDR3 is TGTGCCAGCAGCAACCCGACAGGGGATAATTCACCCCTCCACTTT. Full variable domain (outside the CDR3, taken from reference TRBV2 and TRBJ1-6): EPEVTQTPSHQVTQMGQEVILRCVPISNHLYFYWYRQILGQKVEFLVSFYNNEISEKSEIFDDQFSVERPDGSNFTLKIRSTKLEDSAMYFCASSNPTGDNSPLHFGNGTRLTVT.